This is a list of T cell receptor beta chains from one sample in a study of shared clonotypes between healthy human individuals. The table came from immunoSEQ multiplex PCR; TCRdb's copy has only in-frame clones and leaves some out. The sample lists about 1,900,000 clones, approximately 95% seen once, with 0.95% to 1.5% in the top ten. The material sequenced was naive CD8+ T cells sorted from blood. Receptors originate from a man aged 18 to 29 in good health. Each CDR3 is given with its conserved first and last residue. The D gene is left open where the match is weak. The listing skips clone size in some rows; elsewhere it reads once, few, many or a size class.

j_gene	d_gene	v_gene	abundance	CDR3aa	CDR3nt
TRBJ2-7	.	TRBV9	.	CASSVAAGVPYEQYF	TGTGCCAGCAGCGTAGCGGCAGGGGTTCCCTACGAGCAGTACTTC
TRBJ2-7	TRBD2	TRBV27	.	CASSGTSSTYEQYF	TGTGCCAGCAGTGGGACTAGCAGTACCTACGAGCAGTACTTC
TRBJ2-5	TRBD2	TRBV7-9	.	CASSFRTSGRETQYF	TGTGCCAGCAGCTTCCGGACTAGCGGGCGGGAGACCCAGTACTTC
TRBJ2-1	TRBD2	TRBV4-3	.	CASSQGGLAGVIYEQFF	TGCGCCAGCAGCCAAGGTGGACTAGCGGGAGTCATCTATGAGCAGTTCTTC
TRBJ1-2	.	TRBV6-6	.	CASSYIWEGTDYGYTF	TGTGCCAGCAGTTATATTTGGGAGGGGACGGATTATGGCTACACCTTC
TRBJ1-1	.	TRBV4-1	.	CASSQAGASAEAFF	TGCGCCAGCAGCCAAGCGGGGGCTTCGGCTGAAGCTTTCTTT
TRBJ2-7	.	TRBV6-6	once	CASSYVWGSTSEQYF	TGTGCCAGCAGTTACGTTTGGGGCTCAACGAGCGAGCAGTACTTC
TRBJ1-1	.	TRBV9	.	CASSVVDMGTEAFF	TGTGCCAGCAGCGTGGTAGACATGGGCACTGAAGCTTTCTTT
TRBJ2-3	TRBD1	TRBV7-9	.	CASSYGQGASDTQYF	TGTGCCAGCAGCTACGGACAGGGGGCAAGTGATACGCAGTATTTT
TRBJ2-3	.	TRBV6-5	.	CASSYKSLDRQYF	TGTGCCAGCAGTTACAAGTCCCTGGATAGGCAGTATTTT
TRBJ2-1	.	TRBV7-9	once	CASRGLRVNEQFF	TGTGCCAGCAGGGGATTGAGGGTAAATGAGCAGTTCTTC
TRBJ1-1	TRBD1	TRBV19	.	CASSMDRTEAFF	TGTGCCAGTAGTATGGACAGGACTGAAGCTTTCTTT
TRBJ2-1	TRBD2	TRBV30	.	CAWSALAGGQIDNEQFF	TGTGCCTGGAGTGCCCTAGCGGGAGGACAGATTGACAATGAGCAGTTCTTC
TRBJ1-2	.	TRBV6-1	.	CASSETDSRYGYTF	TGTGCCAGCAGTGAAACGGACAGCCGATATGGCTACACCTTC
TRBJ1-1	.	TRBV7-2	.	CASSLWGLTEAFF	TGTGCCAGCAGCTTATGGGGACTTACTGAAGCTTTCTTT
TRBJ2-7	TRBD2	TRBV4-1	.	CASSQVDAGGHLGGAEQYF	TGCGCCAGCAGCCAAGTGGATGCGGGGGGGCACTTAGGGGGCGCCGAGCAGTACTTC
TRBJ2-3	TRBD2	TRBV4-1	.	CASSQVGGDTQYF	TGCGCCAGCAGCCAAGTGGGGGGGGATACGCAGTATTTT
TRBJ2-1	TRBD1	TRBV15	once	CATSSGQGFTYNEQFF	TGTGCCACCAGCAGCGGACAGGGGTTCACCTACAATGAGCAGTTCTTC
TRBJ1-1	TRBD1	TRBV4-1	.	CASSPRQGYTEAFF	TGCGCCAGCAGCCCTAGACAGGGATACACTGAAGCTTTCTTT
TRBJ2-2	.	TRBV10-3	.	CAISESKIAGELFF	TGTGCCATCAGTGAGTCGAAAATAGCTGGGGAGCTGTTTTTT
TRBJ2-7	TRBD1	TRBV6-5	.	CASSYRGRGYEQYF	TGTGCCAGCAGTTACAGGGGGCGCGGGTACGAGCAGTACTTC
TRBJ1-1	.	TRBV9	.	CASSVGAGTEAFF	TGTGCCAGCAGCGTAGGAGCAGGGACTGAAGCTTTCTTT
TRBJ2-1	.	TRBV5-4	once	CASSLSLNEQFF	TGTGCCAGCAGCTTGTCTCTTAATGAGCAGTTCTTC